These 15 T cell receptor beta chains originate from one sample sequenced in a study of T-cell reconstitution after alpha-beta-depleted transplantation in children. Preparation of the TCRbeta library was carried out with unique molecular identifiers. TCRdb redid the calling of the PCR reads with MiXCR, one entry per CDR3 protein. The sample holds roughly 420,000 distinct CDR3 sequences, 16% seen once. Sequencing was performed on PBMCs, mostly from graft donor cells, taken 360 days after TCRalphabeta/CD19-depleted stem cell transplant. These receptor sequences come from a boy under three years old who had a stem cell transplant for Wiskott-Aldrich syndrome, so the T cells may come from the graft donor.

The gene calls are TRBV9 and TRBJ2-7; 10 bases are shared with TRBD2. Germline-derived CDR1 and CDR2 are SGDLS and YYNGEE. The trim removed 0 bases at V and 7 bases at J, leaving 10 bases unmatched. This CDR3 contains 16 residues. The CDR3 DNA follows: TGTGCCAGCAGCGTAGGCCCAGCGGGAGGGCTGGGAGAGCAGTACTTC. This gives the protein CASSVGPAGGLGEQYF.

In this sample, this clonotype turned up a few times. V usage is TRBV10-3 and J usage is TRBJ2-2; D might be TRBD1 (5 bases). This CDR3 comprises 14 residues. The germline CDR1 and CDR2 sequences are ENHRY and SYGVKD. V dropped 6 bases and J dropped 7 bases, with 15 bases sitting between them. The CDR3 nucleotides read TGTGCCATCAGCCGCCAGGGAACGAACGGGGAGCTGTTTTTT. It specifies CAISRQGTNGELFF.

This clonotype was detected a few times. This chain joins TRBV7-2 and TRBJ2-7, with D tentatively TRBD1 or TRBD2 (5 bases each). The CDR3 has 17 amino acids. Germline CDR1 is SGHTA and CDR2 is FQGNSA. Trimming left V 6 bases short and J 3 bases short, with 24 bases between. CDR3: CASSFTAGTKIVYEQYF. The CDR3 DNA reads TGTGCCAGCAGTTTTACCGCCGGGACCAAAATTGTCTACGAGCAGTACTTC.

This sequence joins TRBV7-9 and TRBJ1-6, with unresolved D. V was shortened by 1 base and J by 6 bases, with 4 bases between the two germline ends. The germline gives CDR1 SEHNR, CDR2 FQNEAQ (reference sequence). This CDR3 region has 13 residues. This CDR3 reads CASSLGVNSPLHF. The CDR3 DNA reads as TGTGCCAGCAGCTTAGGGGTTAATTCACCCCTCCACTTT.

This clonotype was recorded a few times. The chain recombines TRBV11-2 with TRBJ2-5; 9 positions agree with TRBD1. CDR3 length: 19 amino acids. The germline V gene encodes CDR1 SGHAT and CDR2 FQNNGV. J lost 0 bases, V lost 5 bases, and 16 bases had no gene match. This CDR3 reads CASSRIPGTGIRYQETQYF. The CDR3 DNA reads as TGTGCCAGCAGCCGTATCCCGGGGACAGGGATTAGGTACCAAGAGACCCAGTACTTC. Full variable domain (outside the CDR3, taken from reference TRBV11-2 and TRBJ2-5): EAGVAQSPRYKIIEKRQSVAFWCNPISGHATLYWYQQILGQGPKLLIQFQNNGVVDDSQLPKDRFSAERLKGVDSTLKIQPAKLEDSAVYLCASSRIPGTGIRYQETQYFGPGTRLLVL.

The V gene is TRBV4-1, the J gene TRBJ2-5; 7 bases fit TRBD2. CDR1 and CDR2 from the germline V gene are MGHRA and YSYEKL. Trimming cost V 2 bases and J 0 bases; bases outside gene matches: 3. The CDR3 is 15 residues long. The CDR3 loop reads CASSQQGLYQETQYF. In DNA, the CDR3 is TGCGCCAGCAGCCAACAGGGACTATACCAAGAGACCCAGTACTTC.

This clonotype appeared a few times. V and J are TRBV28 and TRBJ1-1; D is undetermined. The germline V and J ends were trimmed by 7 bases and 0 bases, with 15 bases remaining between them. Germline V gene sequence: CDR1 MDHEN, CDR2 SYDVKM. This CDR3 region has 15 residues. Here the CDR3 reads CASTKPLLLNTEAFF. The CDR3, as DNA: TGTGCCAGCACAAAGCCCCTATTACTGAACACTGAAGCTTTCTTT.

This chain connects TRBV20-1 to TRBJ2-1; D tentatively reads TRBD1 or TRBD2 (5 bases each). V was shortened by 6 bases and J by 7 bases, with 13 bases between the two germline ends. Germline V lookup: CDR1 DFQATT, CDR2 SNEGSKA (reference sequence). The CDR3 covers 12 residues. In DNA form, the CDR3 reads TGCAGTGCGGGGGAACGAGGGAATGAGCAGTTCTTC. Its translation: CSAGERGNEQFF.

The chain combines TRBV2 with TRBJ2-1, with D perhaps matching TRBD1 or TRBD2 (5 bases each). Per germline, CDR1 SNHLY and CDR2 FYNNEI. The CDR3 runs 17 residues. V was pared by 5 bases and J by 9 bases, with 26 bases between. CDR3: CASSSGPLKRDGAEQFF. The DNA of the CDR3 is TGTGCCAGCAGTTCGGGGCCCCTAAAGAGGGACGGGGCTGAGCAGTTCTTC.

Only a few counts were recorded for this clonotype. The chain couples TRBV6-1 to TRBJ2-5; 10 bases map to TRBD1. Trimming removed 6 bases from V and 5 bases from J; junction bases left unmatched: 6. Per the germline V gene, CDR1 is MNHNS and CDR2 is SASEGT. This CDR3 spans 14 amino acids. The CDR3 protein is CASRWDRGTETQYF. The CDR3 coding sequence is TGTGCCAGCAGGTGGGACAGGGGAACGGAGACCCAGTACTTC.

V is TRBV5-1 and J is TRBJ2-7, with D unresolved. Trimming left V 0 bases short and J 3 bases short, with 10 bases between. Germline V CDR1 and CDR2: SGHRS, YFSETQ. The length of the CDR3 is 14 residues. For the CDR3, the DNA is TGCGCCAGCAGCTTGGGACTCGATAACTACGAGCAGTACTTC. Translating gives CASSLGLDNYEQYF. The full variable domain, its missing parts supplied by reference TRBV5-1 and TRBJ2-7, is KAGVTQTPRYLIKTRGQQVTLSCSPISGHRSVSWYQQTPGQGLQFLFEYFSETQRNKGNFPGRFSGRQFSNSRSEMNVSTLELGDSALYLCASSLGLDNYEQYFGPGTRLTVT.

This clonotype was counted a few times. The chain uses TRBV12-3 or TRBV12-4 and TRBJ2-7; maybe TRBD2 (5 bases). Trimming shortened V by 5 bases and J by 7 bases, and 21 bases separated the two germline ends. The CDR3 runs to 15 residues. The CDR3: CASSPLLGLGGEQYF. The CDR3 DNA reads TGTGCCAGCAGTCCCTTGTTAGGGCTCGGAGGAGAGCAGTACTTC.

This clonotype has just a few counts. The J gene is TRBJ2-2, the V gene TRBV9; 9 bases agree with TRBD2. CDR1 SGDLS and CDR2 YYNGEE come from the germline V gene. CDR3 length: 18 residues. Trimming removed 3 bases from V and 5 bases from J; junction bases left unmatched: 14. In DNA, the CDR3 is TGTGCCAGCAGCGCCCGACTAGCGGATCGGAAATTGACCGGGGAGCTGTTTTTT. This gives the protein CASSARLADRKLTGELFF. The complete variable domain, with remaining parts taken from reference TRBV9 and TRBJ2-2, reads DSGVTQTPKHLITATGQRVTLRCSPRSGDLSVYWYQQSLDQGLQFLIQYYNGEERAKGNILERFSAQQFPDLHSELNLSSLELGDSALYFCASSARLADRKLTGELFFGEGSRLTVL.

This clonotype was counted a few times. The chain employs TRBV4-3 and TRBJ1-2; TRBD1 is a possible D gene (6 bases). This CDR3 spans 15 amino acids. CDR1 is LGHNA and CDR2 is YSLEER in the germline V gene. Trimming cost V 4 bases and J 0 bases, with 12 bases left between them. CDR3 DNA sequence: TGCGCCAGCAGCCGCCGACAGGTTTCTAACTATGGCTACACCTTC. Residues: CASSRRQVSNYGYTF.

Only a few counts were recorded for this clonotype. The V call is TRBV12-3 or TRBV12-4, the J call TRBJ1-5; D unresolved. V gave up 2 bases and J gave up 11 bases, with 10 bases separating them. The CDR3 has 12 amino acids. The CDR3 coding sequence is TGTGCCAGCAGTTTAAGGAGAGAGTCCCAGCATTTT. It encodes CASSLRRESQHF.